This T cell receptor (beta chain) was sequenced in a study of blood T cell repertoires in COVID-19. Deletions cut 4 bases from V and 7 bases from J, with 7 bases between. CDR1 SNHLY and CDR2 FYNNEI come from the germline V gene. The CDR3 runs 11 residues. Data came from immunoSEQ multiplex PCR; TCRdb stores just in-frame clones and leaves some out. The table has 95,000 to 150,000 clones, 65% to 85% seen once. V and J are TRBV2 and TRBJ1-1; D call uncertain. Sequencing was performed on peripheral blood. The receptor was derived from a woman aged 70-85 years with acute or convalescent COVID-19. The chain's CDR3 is CASSGFSEAFF. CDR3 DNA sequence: TGTGCCAGCAGTGGGTTCAGTGAAGCTTTCTTT.